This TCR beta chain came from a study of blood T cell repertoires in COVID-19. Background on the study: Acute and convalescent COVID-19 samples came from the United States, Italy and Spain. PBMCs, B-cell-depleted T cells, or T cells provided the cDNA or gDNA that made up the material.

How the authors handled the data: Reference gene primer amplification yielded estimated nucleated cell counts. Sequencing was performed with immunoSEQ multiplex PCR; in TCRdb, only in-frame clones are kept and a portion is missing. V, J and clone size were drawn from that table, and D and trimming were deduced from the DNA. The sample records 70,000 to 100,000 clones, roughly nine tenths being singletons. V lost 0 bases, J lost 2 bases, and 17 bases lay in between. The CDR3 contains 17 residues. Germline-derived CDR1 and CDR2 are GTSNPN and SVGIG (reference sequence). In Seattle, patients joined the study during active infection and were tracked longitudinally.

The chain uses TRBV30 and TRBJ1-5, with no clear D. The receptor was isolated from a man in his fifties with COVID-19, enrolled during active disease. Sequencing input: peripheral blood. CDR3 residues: CAWSVRGQAMGNQPQHF. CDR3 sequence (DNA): TGTGCCTGGAGTGTACGGGGTCAGGCCATGGGCAATCAGCCCCAGCATTTT.